The rows below give T cell receptor beta chains drawn from one sample of a study of T cells in narcolepsy. The repertoire was sequenced with immunoSEQ multiplex PCR; TCRdb's copy has only in-frame clones and lacks some. The sample has some 17,000 clones, 85% to 90% seen once. The material sequenced was memory (CD45RA-) CD4+ T cells from blood. Receptors were obtained from a human donor in good health. Each CDR3 is given with its conserved first and last residue.

v_call cdr3_aa
TRBV7-8 CASSLGVRLQNQPQHF
TRBV30 CAWRPGQDTQYF
TRBV4-1 CASSQDRNRGGTEAFF
TRBV29-1 CSAMTETGSGANVLTF
TRBV11-2 CASSKAGTRSSEQFF
TRBV5-5 CASSYTESSYEQYF
TRBV16 CASSRNRDRGLWSNQPQHF
TRBV5-1 CASSAGVDTEAFF
TRBV7-6 CASSPTQEGLGTQYF
TRBV11-3 CASSLARASEQYF
TRBV7-8 CATSGTVSYEQYF
TRBV4-1 CASSHPQGRSNQPQHF
TRBV14 CASSRLVDTDTQYF
TRBV19 CASSIGQGMVEKLFF